These 26 T cell receptor beta chains originate from one sample sequenced in a study of response to subunit inactivated influenza vaccine. Via MiXCR, TCRdb re-called the RT-PCR reads, giving one row per CDR3 protein. The data hold hundreds of thousands of distinct CDR3 sequences, with 21% observed a single time. The specimen was PBMCs from blood, collected less than 22 months after vaccination. These receptors originate from a man between 50 and 75 years old who received an inactivated influenza vaccine.

This clonotype was counted between two and nine times. This chain joins TRBV10-3 and TRBJ2-3; a weak D match, TRBD2 (6 bases). Trimming cost V 2 bases and J 3 bases, with 6 bases left between them. In germline, CDR1 is ENHRY, CDR2 SYGVKD. The CDR3 loop spans 13 amino acids. Here the CDR3 DNA reads TGTGCCATCAGTGAGCGGGAGACAGATACGCAGTATTTT. Translating it yields CAISERETDTQYF.

The chain couples TRBV10-3 to TRBJ2-5; TRBD1 or TRBD2 may be the D gene (5 bases each). V lost 3 bases and J 3 bases, leaving 14 bases between the germline ends. Germline V lookup: CDR1 ENHRY, CDR2 SYGVKD. CDR3 size: 15 residues. CDR3 nucleotides: TGTGCCATCAGTGATCTTGGGGGAGCTGAAGAGACCCAGTACTTC. This encodes CAISDLGGAEETQYF.

The sample holds a few counts of this clonotype. The chain links TRBV2 to TRBJ2-2; D is ambiguous. The CDR3 runs to 13 residues. V lost 8 bases and J lost 4, with 11 bases in between. Germline CDR1 is SNHLY and CDR2 is FYNNEI. The CDR3, as DNA: TGTGCCAGCGGCCCTCCTGGCACCGGGGAGCTGTTTTTT. It codes for CASGPPGTGELFF.

The chain employs TRBV7-8 and TRBJ2-1; maybe TRBD2 (6 bases). Germline V CDR1 and CDR2: SGHVS, FQNEAQ. Trimming shortened V by 5 bases and J by 4 bases, and 18 bases separated the two germline ends. The CDR3 covers 16 residues. The CDR3 bases are TGTGCCAGCAGCCCGGTCCGGGACTGGGGGTACAATGAGCAGTTCTTC. Its protein product is CASSPVRDWGYNEQFF.

Worth noting for this clonotype: One junction end does not reproduce the germline sequence, and a read error may be involved. The chain joins TRBV7-2 to TRBJ1-3; 10 bases fit TRBD1. The CDR3 is 15 residues long. Per germline, CDR1 SGHTA and CDR2 FQGNSA. The DNA of the CDR3 is TGTGCCAGCAGCTGGGACAGGGGATCTGGAAACGCCATATATTTT. Amino acids: CASSWDRGSGNAIYF.

This clonotype was found a few times. The rearrangement uses TRBV4-3 and TRBJ2-6; the D gene is possibly TRBD1 (6 bases). The CDR3 contains 16 residues. The V and J ends lost 6 bases and 0 bases respectively, with 12 bases between them. Germline lookup yields CDR1 LGHNA and CDR2 YSLEER. The DNA for the CDR3 is TGCGCCAGCAGTCGAGGACAGTTCTCTGGGGCCAACGTCCTGACTTTC. Amino acid sequence: CASSRGQFSGANVLTF.

This chain connects TRBV28 to TRBJ1-4, with no clear D. In germline, CDR1 is MDHEN, CDR2 SYDVKM. V lost 5 bases to trimming and J lost 0 bases, with 7 bases between them. The CDR3 runs 14 residues. Here the CDR3 DNA reads TGTGCCAGCAGTGAACACGCAACTAATGAAAAACTGTTTTTT. This gives the protein CASSEHATNEKLFF.

The gene calls are TRBV7-9 and TRBJ1-2, with TRBD1 matching over 7 bases. The trim removed 3 bases at V and 7 bases at J, leaving 8 bases unmatched. Germline CDR1 SEHNR, CDR2 FQNEAQ (reference sequence). The CDR3 is made up of 14 amino acids. Here the CDR3 DNA reads TGTGCCAGCAGCTTGGGGCAGGGGGAGCTTGGCTACACCTTC. Protein product: CASSLGQGELGYTF.

This clonotype was observed a handful of times. This chain joins TRBV28 and TRBJ2-1, with 8 bases lining up with TRBD2. Germline V gene lookup returns CDR1 MDHEN and CDR2 SYDVKM. The junction had 9 bases not matched to a gene; V was cut back by 3 bases and J by 8 bases. The CDR3 has 15 residues. Written as DNA, the CDR3 is TGTGCCAGCAGTTTTTCCGGGACTAGTAACTATGAGCAGTTCTTC. Translating it yields CASSFSGTSNYEQFF.

The table lists this clonotype with a count of one. The rearrangement joins TRBV7-9 to TRBJ2-1; tentatively, D is TRBD1 (5 bases). The CDR3 sequence is 14 residues long. Germline V gene sequence: CDR1 SEHNR, CDR2 FQNEAQ (reference sequence). V lost 1 base and J lost 8, with 12 bases in between. CDR3 protein: CASSLGAGNDEQFF. DNA of the CDR3: TGTGCCAGCAGCTTAGGAGCAGGGAACGATGAGCAGTTCTTC.

This clonotype has more than one count but fewer than ten. V usage is TRBV20-1 and J usage is TRBJ2-3; D call uncertain. Germline loops: CDR1 DFQATT, CDR2 SNEGSKA (reference sequence). CDR3 length: 13 amino acids. V was pared by 3 bases and J by 6 bases, with 13 bases between. CDR3 nucleotides: TGCAGTGCTAGTATGGCTATTTGGGATACGCAGTATTTT. It encodes CSASMAIWDTQYF.

This clonotype was detected many times. V and J are TRBV7-9 and TRBJ2-3; 9 nucleotides match TRBD2. This CDR3 comprises 15 residues. The J segment lost 2 bases and the V segment lost 5 bases, leaving 5 bases of the junction unmatched. Per the germline V gene, CDR1 is SEHNR and CDR2 is FQNEAQ (reference sequence). Written as DNA, the CDR3 is TGTGCCAGCAGCAAACCTAGCGGGAACACAGATACGCAGTATTTT. Translated, it gives CASSKPSGNTDTQYF.

This clonotype was detected only a few times. The rearrangement links TRBV15 to TRBJ2-2; D is unresolved. Germline lookup yields CDR1 LNHNV and CDR2 YYDKDF (reference sequence). Trimming took off 1 base at V and 6 bases at J, with 12 bases between the two ends. The CDR3 is made up of 15 amino acids. In nucleotides, the CDR3 is TGTGCCACCAGCAGAGGACGTAACGGAGCCGGGGAGCTGTTTTTT. Translated: CATSRGRNGAGELFF.

The rearrangement links TRBV11-2 to TRBJ1-6; D possibly corresponds to TRBD1 (5 bases). The length of the CDR3 is 13 residues. CDR1 and CDR2 (germline): SGHAT, FQNNGV. Between the trimmed V and J ends, which lost 6 bases and 6 bases, there was a span of 9 bases. CDR3 amino acids: CASRVGGNSPLHF. The CDR3 bases are TGTGCCAGCAGGGTGGGGGGTAATTCACCCCTCCACTTT.

This chain links TRBV5-5 with TRBJ2-1, with 7 bases that match TRBD1. V lost 3 bases to trimming and J lost 4 bases; unmatched junction nucleotides: 7. This CDR3 has 15 amino acids. Germline CDR1 reads SGHKS; CDR2 reads YYEKEE (reference sequence). CDR3 protein: CASSYGQVEYNEQFF. The CDR3 region has the DNA TGTGCCAGCAGCTATGGACAGGTCGAGTACAATGAGCAGTTCTTC.

This clonotype was seen a few times. J is TRBJ2-2 and V is TRBV6-4; unclear D gene. The CDR3 runs to 13 residues. Germline assignment: CDR1 MRHNA and CDR2 SNTAGT. V was shortened by 5 bases and J by 4 bases, with 8 bases between the two germline ends. CDR3 bases: TGTGCCAGCAGTCCCGAACCCACCGGGGAGCTGTTTTTT. Encoded protein: CASSPEPTGELFF.

The chain combines TRBV28 with TRBJ2-7, with TRBD2 as a possible D gene (6 bases). Trimming shortened V by 6 bases and J by 2 bases, and 14 bases separated the two germline ends. Germline V gene sequence: CDR1 MDHEN, CDR2 SYDVKM. The CDR3 is 14 residues long. The CDR3 loop is CASSSPGVAYEQYF. The CDR3 DNA follows: TGTGCCAGCAGCTCCCCGGGGGTGGCCTACGAGCAGTACTTC. Variable domain in full (rest from reference TRBV28 and TRBJ2-7): DVKVTQSSRYLVKRTGEKVFLECVQDMDHENMFWYRQDPGLGLRLIYFSYDVKMKEKGDIPEGYSVSREKKERFSLILESASTNQTSMYLCASSSPGVAYEQYFGPGTRLTVT.

This clonotype was seen many times. CDR3 nucleotides: TGTGCCAGCGCGGCAGGGCTTTGGGACTATGGCTACACCTTC. This codes for CASAAGLWDYGYTF. This sequence joins TRBV9 and TRBJ1-2, with D maybe TRBD1 (5 bases). CDR1 SGDLS and CDR2 YYNGEE come from the germline V gene. This CDR3 has 14 residues. Trimming removed 7 bases at V and 3 bases at J, with 16 bases between.

The chain employs TRBV12-3 or TRBV12-4 and TRBJ2-1; D remains ambiguous. CDR3 size: 12 residues. V was cut by 8 bases and J by 4 bases, with 9 bases left in between. The CDR3 protein is CASLLTYNEQFF. The CDR3 DNA reads as TGTGCCAGCCTGCTTACTTACAATGAGCAGTTCTTC.

This clonotype has just a few counts. The rearrangement links TRBV3-1 to TRBJ1-2; maybe TRBD1 (5 bases). V lost 8 bases, J lost 8 bases, and 18 bases lay in between. CDR1 LGHDT and CDR2 YNNKEL come from the germline V gene (reference sequence). The CDR3 is 13 amino acids. DNA of the CDR3: TGTGCCAGCTGCCGGCAGGGCGTATTGGGCTACACCTTC. Amino acids: CASCRQGVLGYTF.

This clonotype was detected ten times or more. The genes are TRBV29-1 and TRBJ2-5; the match to TRBD2 covers 9 bases. Germline CDR1 is SQVTM and CDR2 is ANQGSEA. J gave up 5 bases and V 0 bases, and 10 bases lay outside the gene matches. The CDR3 contains 16 residues. CDR3 bases: TGCAGCGTTGAAGAGATGGGCCTAGCGGGGAGGGAGACCCAGTACTTC. Its protein product is CSVEEMGLAGRETQYF.

To note about this clonotype: Its ends do not fully match the called genes, so a read error is possible. This chain connects TRBV6-1 to TRBJ2-5, with D maybe TRBD2 (6 bases). Germline CDR1 MNHNS, CDR2 SASEGT. This CDR3 has 13 residues. The CDR3 coding sequence is TGTGCCAGCTACTCGACGGGGGACGCTTGGCGTTTCTTC. It translates to CASYSTGDAWRFF.

This clonotype was recorded a few times. CDR3 loop: CASSPRGLAVYNEQFF. The CDR3 nucleotides read TGTGCCAGCAGTCCCCGGGGACTAGCGGTTTACAATGAGCAGTTCTTC. V and J are TRBV2 and TRBJ2-1; TRBD2 agrees at 11 bases. V lost 5 bases and J lost 4; bases outside the gene matches: 7. CDR3 length equals 16 residues. CDR1 and CDR2 (germline): SNHLY, FYNNEI.

This clonotype was counted many times. This chain uses TRBV10-3 with TRBJ2-3; either TRBD1 or TRBD2 may fit D (5 bases each). Per the germline V gene, CDR1 is ENHRY and CDR2 is SYGVKD. The CDR3 consists of 15 residues. V was trimmed by 6 bases and J by 0 bases, leaving 13 bases between them. The CDR3 coding sequence is TGTGCCATCAGGGGGGACGGACTTAGCACAGATACGCAGTATTTT. Its protein product is CAIRGDGLSTDTQYF.

The V and J genes are TRBV27 and TRBJ2-3; maybe TRBD2 (5 bases). Trimming took 6 bases from V and 1 from J, leaving 11 bases between them. This CDR3 has 14 residues. Per the germline V gene, CDR1 is MNHEY and CDR2 is SMNVEV (reference sequence). CDR3 nucleotide sequence: TGTGCCAGCAGATCGGTGGGAGGCACAGATACGCAGTATTTT. This sequence encodes CASRSVGGTDTQYF.

V and J are TRBV3-1 and TRBJ2-7; D is possibly TRBD1 (6 bases). The CDR3 is 13 residues long. CDR1 is LGHDT, CDR2 YNNKEL, per germline (reference sequence). The germline V and J ends were trimmed by 4 bases and 4 bases, with 11 bases remaining between them. This chain's CDR3 is CASSRSGEYEQYF. As DNA, the CDR3 is TGTGCCAGCAGCCGATCAGGGGAGTACGAGCAGTACTTC.